Sequencing of this TCR beta chain was carried out in a study of blood T cell repertoires in COVID-19 (dated by TCRdb to 2018 to 2021). Regarding the complete study: Samples covering the acute and convalescent phases of COVID-19 were provided by collaborators in the United States, Italy and Spain. The prospective study material was composed of cDNA or gDNA derived from T cells, B-cell-depleted T cells, or PBMCs. Deeply sampled blood TCRbeta repertoires from subjects exposed to, actively infected with, or recovered from COVID-19 were included in the dataset. The repertoires were released in a freely available public database meant as a resource for research on the immune response to SARS-CoV-2. The samples were drawn from the first 160 participants of the ongoing ImmuneRACE study and from some 1,300 subjects provided by 6 global collaborators. Nearly every sample came with metadata listing a de-identified subject ID, COVID-19 status, age in years and sex. Where available, HLA class I and class II types were taken from metadata supplied by the sample provider and were not determined by assay-based typing. The investigation overall reported the following: How much clinical and demographic metadata was included differed by source and by participant, and the metadata was provided uncurated.

The immunoSEQ Assay, a bias-controlled multiplex PCR, was used to amplify TCRbeta CDR3 regions from genomic DNA. Per the original workflow: The number of nucleated cells in each sample was estimated from the amplification of reference gene primers within the assay. To quantify the absolute abundance of each unique TCRbeta CDR3 rearrangement, sequence reads were collapsed and filtered. Productive Simpson clonality was computed per sample as the square root of Simpson's diversity index over productive rearrangements. The immuneACCESS repertoire file appears here via TCRdb, limited to in-frame rearrangements. These files lack a portion of the clones; in checked studies, under half of the deficit traces to unresolved V genes, and the cause of the others is not known. Clone size and V and J calls were adopted from that table, with D and trimming inferred from the DNA. Here the sample has about 380,000 clones; 85% to 90% occur a single time. The ten largest make up about 1.1% of the sample.

Enrolling through a virtual design, the prospective study's participants ranged in age from roughly 18 to 100 years and lived across roughly 24 United States geographic areas. Cohort assignment in the prospective study relied on participant-reported clinical history from a screening survey and a study questionnaire. ImmuneRACE Cohort 3 recovered participants were defined by two consecutive negative NP/OP PCR tests, healthcare professional clearance, or symptom resolution. Each participant in the prospective study had whole blood, serum and a nasopharyngeal or oropharyngeal swab collected by mobile phlebotomists. Additional blood draws and questionnaires over an approximately two-month period could optionally be provided by prospective study participants. Before DNA extraction, prospective study blood samples were shipped either frozen or at room temperature. Via the germline V gene, CDR1 is SQVTM and CDR2 ANQGSEA. Reading from cysteine to phenylalanine, the CDR3 counts 11 amino acids. The kept DNA is CDR3 alone, 33 bases in frame from the first base. V loses 5 bases, J loses 6 bases, and the germline ends lie 10 bases apart.

With regard to this clone: What this receptor recognizes is not known. Base qualities are not provided; no much larger clone lies one nucleotide away.

This sequence uses TRBV29-1 and TRBJ1-2; a tentative D call is TRBD1 (5 bases match). The clonotype originates from a woman aged 18 to 35 who had recovered from COVID-19. Sample: PBMCs or T cells enriched from blood (not recorded which). The sequenced DNA: TGCAGCGTTTTGGGAGGGGATGGCTACACCTTC. Translated, this gives CSVLGGDGYTF.